Each of the 7 T cell receptor beta chains below was sequenced from the same sample in a study of T-cell reconstitution after alpha-beta-depleted transplantation in children (dated by TCRdb to 2016 to 2018). The library was obtained by PCR. The data were produced on an Illumina HiSeq 2500. Molecular barcoding was employed in the preparation of TCR libraries, with unique molecular identifiers being used to normalize TCRbeta repertoire quantification. TCRdb reanalyzed the raw reads on its own, using fastp at Q25 for trimming and MiXCR for clone calling, and kept in-frame beta chains. Rows matching on CDR3 protein sequence are summarized as one entry with the most common DNA and genes. Present in this sample are 670,000 or so distinct CDR3 sequences, over 10% of which were seen just once. The top ten clonotypes cover approximately 0.8% of the sample. In light of the paper, this sample's treatment or condition label describes: allogeneic hematopoietic cell transplantation with graft depleted of TCRalphabeta T cells and CD19 B cells.

The sample consisted of PBMCs, taken before TCRalphabeta/CD19-depleted stem cell transplant. The receptors stem from a girl aged 2-9 years with congenital amegakaryocytic thrombocytopenia, due to receive a stem cell transplant.

This clonotype has at least ten counts. The chain employs TRBV7-9 and TRBJ2-1, with D possibly matching TRBD2 (5 bases). Per germline, CDR1 SEHNR and CDR2 FQNEAQ (reference sequence). The CDR3 covers 14 residues. The V end was cut by 6 bases, the J end by 7 bases, with 16 bases between. The CDR3 protein is CASRDSAFSNEQFF. The CDR3 DNA sequence: TGTGCCAGCAGGGATAGCGCTTTTTCAAATGAGCAGTTCTTC.

This clonotype was found many times. The V gene is TRBV5-1, the J gene TRBJ1-1; D is unresolved. CDR1 is SGHRS, CDR2 YFSETQ, per germline. Trimming left V 4 bases short and J 4 bases short, with 11 bases between. The CDR3 is 13 amino acids. As DNA, the CDR3 is TGCGCCAGCAGCCCGACGTCTGGCACTGAAGCTTTCTTT. This gives the protein CASSPTSGTEAFF. The full variable domain, rest sourced from reference TRBV5-1 and TRBJ1-1, is KAGVTQTPRYLIKTRGQQVTLSCSPISGHRSVSWYQQTPGQGLQFLFEYFSETQRNKGNFPGRFSGRQFSNSRSEMNVSTLELGDSALYLCASSPTSGTEAFFGQGTRLTVV.

This clonotype came up a few times. The V and J genes are TRBV2 and TRBJ1-2; 8 nucleotides line up with TRBD1. The CDR3 spans 17 residues. With 6 bases clipped from V and 5 bases from J, the junction kept 17 bases outside the gene matches. Germline values: CDR1 SNHLY, CDR2 FYNNEI. The CDR3: CASSPRQGLFLLYGYTF. In DNA form, the CDR3 reads TGTGCCAGCAGCCCACGACAGGGGTTATTTTTATTATATGGCTACACCTTC.

This clonotype was observed a handful of times. The genes are TRBV20-1 and TRBJ2-2; D may match TRBD1 or TRBD2 (6 bases each). V was pared by 5 bases and J by 1 base, with 11 bases between. Germline-derived CDR1 and CDR2 are DFQATT and SNEGSKA (reference sequence). CDR3 length equals 14 residues. The DNA of the CDR3 is TGCAGTGCTTTCCGGGGGCGGAACACCGGGGAGCTGTTTTTT. This codes for CSAFRGRNTGELFF.

The chain carries TRBV5-1 and TRBJ1-1; D is uncertain. The CDR3 sequence is 14 residues long. V shed 3 bases and J shed 1 base, with 10 bases lying between them. The germline gives CDR1 SGHRS, CDR2 YFSETQ. In DNA form, the CDR3 reads TGCGCCAGCAGCTCCGGGATTACGAACACTGAAGCTTTCTTT. It translates to CASSSGITNTEAFF.

This clonotype was seen more than once but under ten times. The CDR3 coding sequence is TGTGCCAGCAGCTGGACGCGGGACAGGGGTACCGGGGAGCTGTTTTTT. Protein product: CASSWTRDRGTGELFF. The chain couples TRBV7-2 to TRBJ2-2; TRBD1 agrees at 10 bases. The V and J ends lost 4 bases and 5 bases, in that order; junction bases with no gene match: 7. This CDR3 is built from 16 residues. Germline V lookup: CDR1 SGHTA, CDR2 FQGNSA.

This clonotype was observed many times. The rearrangement joins TRBV29-1 to TRBJ2-7; 11 bases line up with TRBD2. Germline V gene sequence: CDR1 SQVTM, CDR2 ANQGSEA. This CDR3 has 14 amino acids. The ends lost 4 bases at V and 4 bases at J; junction bases unmatched: 6. The CDR3 region is CSVGVAGGPYEQYF. CDR3 nucleotide sequence: TGCAGCGTTGGCGTAGCGGGAGGGCCTTACGAGCAGTACTTC.